A single sample is the source of the 23 T cell receptor beta chains below, sequenced in a study of blood T cell repertoires in COVID-19. TCRdb's copy holds only in-frame clones and misses some; the assay was immunoSEQ multiplex PCR. In the table there are approximately 74,000 clones, around 93% of which are singletons. The specimen was peripheral blood. These receptors were obtained from a woman in her sixties or seventies with active COVID-19.

This chain joins TRBV28 and TRBJ1-6; D gene unclear. The germline V gene encodes CDR1 MDHEN and CDR2 SYDVKM. This CDR3 is 14 amino acids long. V lost 11 bases to trimming and J lost 0 bases, with 11 bases between them. The CDR3: CACKPFSYNSPLHF. In DNA, the CDR3 is TGTGCCTGCAAGCCCTTCTCCTATAATTCACCCCTCCACTTT.

The J gene is TRBJ2-2, the V gene TRBV3-1 (or the pseudogene TRBV3-2); 7 bases agree with TRBD2. Germline trimming cut 3 bases from V and 4 bases from J; bases unmatched to any gene: 5. The CDR3 length is 15 residues. From germline, CDR1 is LGHDT and CDR2 YNNKEL (reference sequence). CDR3 DNA: TGTGCCAGCAGCCATTGGACTAGTAGCACCGGGGAGCTGTTTTTT. Residues: CASSHWTSSTGELFF.

J is TRBJ2-6 and V is TRBV3-1 (or the pseudogene TRBV3-2), with 10 bases aligning to TRBD1. Trimming removed 3 bases from V and 0 bases from J; junction bases left unmatched: 5. The CDR3 has 18 residues. Germline values: CDR1 LGHDT, CDR2 YNNKEL (reference sequence). The DNA of the CDR3 is TGTGCCAGCAGCCAGGCGACAGGGGGCGCCTCTGGGGCCAACGTCCTGACTTTC. Its protein is CASSQATGGASGANVLTF.

V gene TRBV19 combines with J gene TRBJ2-2, with no clear D. The V gene's germline CDR1 is LNHDA and CDR2 SQIVND (reference sequence). V lost 3 bases and J 7 bases, leaving 6 bases between the germline ends. The CDR3 has 12 amino acids. CDR3 region: CASSISIGELFF. CDR3 sequence (DNA): TGTGCCAGTAGTATTTCCATCGGGGAGCTGTTTTTT.

Regarding this clone: One end of the junction is discordant with germline, which a read error may explain. J is TRBJ2-1 and V is TRBV19; 11 bases are shared with TRBD2. The CDR3 runs 15 residues. The V gene's germline CDR1 is LNHDA and CDR2 SQIVND (reference sequence). The CDR3 reads CASRIAGGPYNEQFF. The CDR3 DNA sequence: TGTGCCAGTAGGATAGCGGGAGGGCCATACAATGAGCAGTTCTTC.

The J gene is TRBJ2-7, the V gene TRBV5-1; D unclear. Between the trimmed V and J ends, which lost 2 bases and 3 bases, there was a span of 15 bases. The CDR3 is 15 amino acids. Germline V gives CDR1 SGHRS, CDR2 YFSETQ. DNA for the CDR3: TGCGCCAGCAGCTTCAACGAGGCAATCCACTACGAGCAGTACTTC. Amino acids: CASSFNEAIHYEQYF.

The gene calls are TRBV19 and TRBJ2-2; TRBD1 matches 7 bases. Germline trimming cut 5 bases from V and 5 bases from J; bases unmatched to any gene: 5. The germline V gene encodes CDR1 LNHDA and CDR2 SQIVND (reference sequence). This CDR3 comprises 14 residues. In DNA, the CDR3 is TGTGCCAGTAGTTGGCAGGGGGAGACCGGGGAGCTGTTTTTT. It yields the protein CASSWQGETGELFF.

This clone was detected only once. V usage is TRBV25-1 and J usage is TRBJ2-1; 8 nucleotides align to TRBD2. The V gene end was trimmed by 6 bases and the J gene end by 6 bases; junction bases not matched to a gene: 10. The CDR3 loop spans 15 amino acids. CDR1 and CDR2 (germline): MGHDK, SYGVNS. CDR3 region: CASRMSGSAGNEQFF. The CDR3 DNA follows: TGTGCCAGCAGAATGAGCGGGAGTGCAGGCAATGAGCAGTTCTTC.

The chain joins TRBV30 to TRBJ2-7, with D perhaps TRBD2 (6 bases). Germline CDR1 reads GTSNPN; CDR2 reads SVGIG (reference sequence). Between the trimmed V and J ends, which lost 3 bases and 6 bases, there was a span of 21 bases. CDR3 length equals 15 residues. CDR3 sequence reads: CAWRPTGAIESEQYF. In nucleotides, the CDR3 is TGTGCCTGGAGACCCACGGGAGCGATTGAAAGCGAGCAGTACTTC. Using reference TRBV30 and TRBJ2-7 for the parts outside the CDR3, the full variable domain is SQTIHQWPATLVQPVGSPLSLECTVEGTSNPNLYWYRQAAGRGLQLLFYSVGIGQISSEVPQNLSASRPQDRQFILSSKKLLLSDSGFYLCAWRPTGAIESEQYFGPGTRLTVT.

This chain uses TRBV28 with TRBJ2-3; D remains ambiguous. The CDR3 is 15 residues long. V dropped 3 bases and J dropped 0 bases, with 10 bases sitting between them. Germline values: CDR1 MDHEN, CDR2 SYDVKM. CDR3: CASSFSIPSTDTQYF. CDR3 DNA sequence: TGTGCCAGCAGTTTCAGTATACCTAGCACAGATACGCAGTATTTT.

J is TRBJ1-3 and V is TRBV6-6, with TRBD1 identical over 10 bases. J lost 4 bases, V lost 7 bases, and 7 bases had no gene match. Per germline, CDR1 MNHNY and CDR2 SVGAGI (reference sequence). The CDR3 covers 15 residues. CDR3 region: CASKDRGISGNTIYF. CDR3 sequence (DNA): TGTGCCAGCAAGGACAGGGGGATTTCAGGAAACACCATATATTTT.

The chain links TRBV5-1 to TRBJ2-5; D is uncertain. Looked up from germline, CDR1 is SGHRS and CDR2 is YFSETQ. V lost 0 bases and J 4 bases, leaving 10 bases between the germline ends. The length of the CDR3 is 14 residues. CDR3 region: CASSLGLVGETQYF. CDR3 DNA sequence: TGCGCCAGCAGCTTGGGGCTAGTCGGAGAGACCCAGTACTTC.

Concerning this clone: Distinct nucleotide sequences in the sample also encode this CDR3. In DNA, the CDR3 is TGTGCCAGCAGGGCTACCGGGGAGCTGTTTTTT. Translated: CASRATGELFF. The chain combines TRBV28 with TRBJ2-2; no definite D call. CDR3 length: 11 residues. V was pared by 6 bases and J by 5 bases, with 4 bases between. Germline CDR1 is MDHEN and CDR2 is SYDVKM.

This clone was seen a single time. DNA for the CDR3: TGTGCCAGCAGTTCTCCAACGGGAGGGAGGAAGGCAGATACGCAGTATTTT. Amino acids: CASSSPTGGRKADTQYF. The genes are TRBV28 and TRBJ2-3; 8 bases line up with TRBD2. J gave up 4 bases and V 4 bases, and 13 bases lay outside the gene matches. Germline values: CDR1 MDHEN, CDR2 SYDVKM. This CDR3 has 17 residues.

In nucleotides, the CDR3 is TGTGCCTGGAGTGTCGGGAGCGGCTCCGGCTACACCTTC. This translates into CAWSVGSGSGYTF. The chain has TRBV30 and TRBJ1-2, with unresolved D. Trimming removed 0 bases at V and 8 bases at J, with 13 bases between. This CDR3 is 13 amino acids long. Germline lookup yields CDR1 GTSNPN and CDR2 SVGIG (reference sequence).

The CDR3 DNA reads as TGTGCCAGTAGTATAATTGCGGGAGAGGTTTTCTTC. The encoded protein is CASSIIAGEVFF. The chain couples TRBV19 to TRBJ2-1, with TRBD2 matching over 7 bases. Germline values: CDR1 LNHDA, CDR2 SQIVND (reference sequence). The CDR3 is 12 residues long. After removal of 2 bases from V and 16 bases from J, the junction contained 8 bases not matched to a gene.

The J gene is TRBJ2-1, the V gene TRBV5-4; D is undetermined. CDR3 length: 15 residues. Germline-derived CDR1 and CDR2 are SGHNT and YYREEE (reference sequence). The V gene lost 2 bases and the J gene lost 0 bases, with 9 bases spanning the gap. The DNA of the CDR3 is TGTGCCAGCAGCTTAAGGCGGAGCTCCTACAATGAGCAGTTCTTC. Residues: CASSLRRSSYNEQFF.

The chain combines TRBV5-8 with TRBJ1-6; D is unclear. Germline V gene lookup returns CDR1 SGHTS and CDR2 YDEGEE. CDR3 size: 14 residues. The V end was cut by 6 bases, the J end by 10 bases, with 17 bases between. The CDR3 loop reads CASTRVGESSPLHF. The CDR3 DNA reads TGTGCCAGCACCCGGGTGGGAGAGAGCTCACCCCTCCACTTT.

The genes are TRBV2 and TRBJ2-5, with a possible D match to TRBD1 (5 bases). CDR1 is SNHLY and CDR2 is FYNNEI in the germline V gene. Between the trimmed V and J ends, which lost 6 bases and 2 bases, there was a span of 13 bases. This CDR3 has 14 residues. The CDR3 nucleotides are TGTGCCAGCAGCCCAGGGCTCGTACAAGAGACCCAGTACTTC. As protein: CASSPGLVQETQYF.

The chain carries TRBV2 and TRBJ1-4, with D possibly TRBD1 on 6 matching bases. Germline CDR1 SNHLY, CDR2 FYNNEI. The V and J ends lost 5 bases and 5 bases respectively, with 12 bases between them. The CDR3 is 14 residues long. The CDR3, as DNA: TGTGCCAGCAGTCCGGACAGACCAAATGAAAAACTGTTTTTT. Translated: CASSPDRPNEKLFF.

Worth noting for this clone: One junction end disagrees with the germline gene, perhaps due to a read error. The sample contains more than one DNA sequence encoding this CDR3. The chain couples TRBV9 to TRBJ1-1, with a weak D call TRBD1 (6 bases). CDR3 size: 14 residues. Germline V gene sequence: CDR1 SGDLS, CDR2 YYNGEE. The DNA of the CDR3 is TGTGCCAGCAGCGTAGGAGGGACATCGGGGGGAGCTTTTTTT. Amino acids: CASSVGGTSGGAFF. Together with reference TRBV9 and TRBJ1-1, the CDR3 gives the full variable domain: DSGVTQTPKHLITATGQRVTLRCSPRSGDLSVYWYQQSLDQGLQFLIQYYNGEERAKGNILERFSAQQFPDLHSELNLSSLELGDSALYFCASSVGGTSGGAFFGQGTRLTVV.

J is TRBJ2-7 and V is TRBV7-8; 10 bases line up with TRBD2. Germline CDR1 SGHVS, CDR2 FQNEAQ. This CDR3 region has 15 residues. Trimming at V came to 1 base and at J to 3 bases, leaving 3 bases not matched to a gene. This CDR3 is CASSLGTSGNYEQYF. CDR3 sequence (DNA): TGTGCCAGCAGCTTAGGGACTAGCGGTAACTACGAGCAGTACTTC.

This sequence joins TRBV2 and TRBJ2-1; D gene ambiguous. V lost 6 bases and J 10 bases, leaving 13 bases between the germline ends. The CDR3 loop spans 12 amino acids. The germline CDR1 and CDR2 sequences are SNHLY and FYNNEI. The CDR3 DNA reads TGTGCCAGCAGCAACGGTCCCGCCGAGCAGTTCTTC. Amino acid sequence: CASSNGPAEQFF. Filled out from reference TRBV2 and TRBJ2-1, the complete variable domain reads EPEVTQTPSHQVTQMGQEVILRCVPISNHLYFYWYRQILGQKVEFLVSFYNNEISEKSEIFDDQFSVERPDGSNFTLKIRSTKLEDSAMYFCASSNGPAEQFFGPGTRLTVL.